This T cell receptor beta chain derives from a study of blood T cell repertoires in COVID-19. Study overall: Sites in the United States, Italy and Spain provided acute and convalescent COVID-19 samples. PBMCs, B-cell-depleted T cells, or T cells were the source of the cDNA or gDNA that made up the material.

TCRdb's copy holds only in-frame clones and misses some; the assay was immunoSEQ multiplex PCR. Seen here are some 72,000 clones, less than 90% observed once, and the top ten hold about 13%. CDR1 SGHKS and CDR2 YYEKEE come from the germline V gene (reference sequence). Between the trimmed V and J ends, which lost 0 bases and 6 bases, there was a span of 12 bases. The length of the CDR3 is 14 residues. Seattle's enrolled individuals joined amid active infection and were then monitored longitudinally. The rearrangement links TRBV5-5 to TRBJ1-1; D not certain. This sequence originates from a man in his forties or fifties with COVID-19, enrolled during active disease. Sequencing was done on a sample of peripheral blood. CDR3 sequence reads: CASSLALRGPEAFF. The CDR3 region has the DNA TGTGCCAGCAGCTTGGCTTTGAGAGGCCCTGAAGCTTTCTTT.